The following is a T cell receptor beta chain sequence with its context. The record originates from a study of blood T cell repertoires in COVID-19. Study overall: COVID-19 samples from acute and convalescent phases originated in the United States, Italy and Spain. From T cells, B-cell-depleted T cells, or PBMCs came the material, which was cDNA or gDNA.

In the original processing: Estimation of nucleated cell counts was performed using reference gene primer amplification. Using immunoSEQ multiplex PCR, the repertoire was profiled, and TCRdb retains in-frame clones only, with some absent. The V and J calls and clone size were taken over from that table, and D and trimming were inferred from the DNA. The top ten hold around 6.5% of the sample, which has about 190,000 clones, under 85% seen once. This CDR3 has 15 residues. V lost 7 bases and J lost 5, with 18 bases in between. The chain joins TRBV23-1 to TRBJ2-1; D might be TRBD1 (7 bases). TRBV23-1 is marked as an open reading frame, function uncertain. Material: peripheral blood. This TCR came from a woman in her forties with acute or convalescent COVID-19. The CDR3 loop is CASIEAGGFDNEQFF. DNA for the CDR3: TGCGCCAGCATAGAGGCAGGGGGGTTTGACAATGAGCAGTTCTTC.